This T cell receptor beta chain is from a study of blood T cells in healthy people across ages. It was with a sample-barcoded 5' primer and a J-beta primer mix that a second PCR of about 7 to 12 cycles was run. Via MiXCR, TCRdb re-called the 5' RACE reads, giving one row per CDR3 protein. Among about 800,000 distinct CDR3 sequences listed, around 25% were seen once. Per sample, a minimum of 6 million PBMCs were isolated. Germline V lookup: CDR1 SGHTA, CDR2 FQGNSA. The ends were cut back, 5 bases at V and 6 bases at J, with 17 bases in the middle. The CDR3 is 14 amino acids. This same sample was also taken into another study, of T cells of mothers and their children.

The gene calls are TRBV7-2 and TRBJ2-7; D call uncertain. This TCR came from a boy younger than 18 in good health. Material: blood. CDR3 DNA: TGTGCCAGCAGCGCAGTGATTGGAACGCGCGAGCAGTACTTC. Amino acids: CASSAVIGTREQYF.